Detailed here is one T cell receptor (beta chain). Its antigen is still unknown. These data come from a study of CXCR3-negative and CXCR3-positive naive CD8 T cells. The CDR3 spans 13 residues. CDR1 SGHTA and CDR2 FQGNSA come from the germline V gene. With UMI labels, 5' RACE was used to prepare the TRB cDNA libraries. TCRdb processed the 5' RACE reads again and assigns one entry to each CDR3 protein, with no DNA. In all, the sample yields tens of thousands of distinct CDR3 sequences. The study, taken as a whole, reports: Much lower diversity was found in memory CD8+ cells, while both naive subsets had comparably high diversity. Memory cells diverged, while naive CXCR3-positive and CXCR3-negative cells had similar TRBV-TRBJ usage.

This TCR was recovered from a human donor in good health. Some clones in this sample may be carry-over from other donors' samples. V gene TRBV7-2 combines with J gene TRBJ1-6; TCRdb lists TRBD1, though no DNA is available to test this call. Material: naive CXCR3- CD8+ T cells from blood. Subset of the sample: CD45RO-CCR7+CD27+CD95- naive CD8+ T cells lacking CXCR3 (TNR3-). The CDR3 sequence is CASSLLTGATLHF.